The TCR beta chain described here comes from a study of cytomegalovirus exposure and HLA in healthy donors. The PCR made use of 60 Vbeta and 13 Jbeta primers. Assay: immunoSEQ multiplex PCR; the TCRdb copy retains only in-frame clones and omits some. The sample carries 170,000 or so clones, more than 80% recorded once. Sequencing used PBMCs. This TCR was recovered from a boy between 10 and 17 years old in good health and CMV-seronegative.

CDR3 amino acids: CASSLLAGGTDTQYF. Here the CDR3 DNA reads TGTGCCAGCAGCCTACTAGCGGGAGGTACAGATACGCAGTATTTT. The rearrangement uses TRBV11-1 and TRBJ2-3; 12 bases match TRBD2. The CDR3 length is 15 residues. Germline trimming cut 5 bases from V and 3 bases from J; bases unmatched to any gene: 3. Germline V lookup: CDR1 SGHAT, CDR2 FQDESV (reference sequence).